The T cell receptor (beta chain) under discussion was sequenced for a study of T cell changes during pregnancy in multiple sclerosis. Trimming removed 0 bases at V and 3 bases at J, with 4 bases between. Germline assignment: CDR1 SGHRS and CDR2 YFSETQ. CDR3 length: 12 residues. The method was immunoSEQ multiplex PCR; TCRdb's version includes in-frame clones alone and lacks a portion of them. The table records tens of thousands of clones, about 89% of them present only once. The chain carries TRBV5-1 and TRBJ2-7; D call uncertain. The TCR sequence derives from a female donor with multiple sclerosis, enrolled in a pregnancy study. Specimen: CD4+ T cells from peripheral blood mononuclear cells, collected in the first trimester of pregnancy. CDR3 DNA sequence: TGCGCCAGCAGCTTGGGCGGCTACGAGCAGTACTTC. Residues: CASSLGGYEQYF.